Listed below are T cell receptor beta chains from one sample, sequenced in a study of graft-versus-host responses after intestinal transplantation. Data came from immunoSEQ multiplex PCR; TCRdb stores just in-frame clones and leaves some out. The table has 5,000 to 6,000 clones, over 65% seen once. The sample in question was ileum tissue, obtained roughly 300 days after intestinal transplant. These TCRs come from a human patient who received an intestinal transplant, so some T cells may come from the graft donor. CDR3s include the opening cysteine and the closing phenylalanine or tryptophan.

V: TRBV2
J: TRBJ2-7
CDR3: CASSRAVYEQYF

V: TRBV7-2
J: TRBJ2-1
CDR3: CASSFGSIEQFF

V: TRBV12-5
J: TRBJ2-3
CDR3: CASGPGQSTDTQYF

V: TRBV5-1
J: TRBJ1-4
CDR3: CASSLGHNEKLFF

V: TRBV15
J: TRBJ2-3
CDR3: CATSRGTAGDTQYF

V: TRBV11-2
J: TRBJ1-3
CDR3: CASSLEGGIGGGFGNTIYF

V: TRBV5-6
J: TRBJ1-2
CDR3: CASSLAGRPNYGYTF

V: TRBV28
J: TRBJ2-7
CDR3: CASSFGTGSYEQYF

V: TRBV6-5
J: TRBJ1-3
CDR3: CASSYSIVSGNTIYF

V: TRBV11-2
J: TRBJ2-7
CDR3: CASSLVRLPRQVLYEQYF

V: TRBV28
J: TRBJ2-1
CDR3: CASSRGGLADNEQFF

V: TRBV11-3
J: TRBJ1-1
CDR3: CASSLQQGSEAFF

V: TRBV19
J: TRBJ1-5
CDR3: CASSIDEQPQHF

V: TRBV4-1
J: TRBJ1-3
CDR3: CASSQVPWEGDSGNTIYF

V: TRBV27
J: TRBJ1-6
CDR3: CASSLQNSPLHF

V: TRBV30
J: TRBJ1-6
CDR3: CAWGASHNSPLHF

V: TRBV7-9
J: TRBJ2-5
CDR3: CASSRTSGTQETQYF

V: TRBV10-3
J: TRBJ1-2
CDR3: CAIRPSTVNYGYTF

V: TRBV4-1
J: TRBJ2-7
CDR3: CASSPLAGGPREQYF

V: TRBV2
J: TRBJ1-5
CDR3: CASSSLPQPQHF

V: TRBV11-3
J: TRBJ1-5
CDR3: CASAGVTDQPQHF

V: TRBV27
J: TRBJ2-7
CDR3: CASRRTGTYEQYF

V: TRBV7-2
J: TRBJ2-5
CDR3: CASSFAGEETQYF

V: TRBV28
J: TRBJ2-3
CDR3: CASSRRGQTDTQYF

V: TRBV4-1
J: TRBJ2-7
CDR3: CASSQDPQEGGTYEQYF

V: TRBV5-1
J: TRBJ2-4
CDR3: CASSLALDGKNIQYF

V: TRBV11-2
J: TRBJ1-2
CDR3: CASSLVRLTVNYGYTF

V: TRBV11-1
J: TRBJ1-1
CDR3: CASSLVQGNTEAFF

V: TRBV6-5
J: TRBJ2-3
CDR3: CASNRDTDTQYF

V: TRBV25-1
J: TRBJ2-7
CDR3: CASSEISSATYEQYF

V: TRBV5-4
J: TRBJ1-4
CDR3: CASSQDHAGAVNEKLFF

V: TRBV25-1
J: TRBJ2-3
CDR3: CASSGHPPAPDTQYF

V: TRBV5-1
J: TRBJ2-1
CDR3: CASSLRTSGYNEQFF

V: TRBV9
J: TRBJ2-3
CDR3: CASSRGTSSGDTQYF

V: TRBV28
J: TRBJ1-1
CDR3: CASSLSRGMNTEAFF

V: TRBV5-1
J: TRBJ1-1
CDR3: CASSLTGGFEAFF

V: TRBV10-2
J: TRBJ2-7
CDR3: CASSESQGGPPDEQYF

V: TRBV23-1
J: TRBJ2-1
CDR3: CASSRGREVEQFF

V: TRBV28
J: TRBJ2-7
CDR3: CASSFLGIYEQYF

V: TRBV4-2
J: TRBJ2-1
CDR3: CASSQGGLAGINEQFF

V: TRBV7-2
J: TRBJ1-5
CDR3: CARSPGGPGTGYSNQPQHF

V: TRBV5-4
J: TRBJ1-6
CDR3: CASSLWGQGPHNSPLHF

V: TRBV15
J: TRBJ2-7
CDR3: CATSRGVPSSYEQYF

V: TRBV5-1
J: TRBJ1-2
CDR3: CASSFGLQVNYGYTF

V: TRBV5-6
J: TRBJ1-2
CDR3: CASSLTGTAATTF

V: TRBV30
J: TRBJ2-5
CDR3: CAWGTGGRETQYF

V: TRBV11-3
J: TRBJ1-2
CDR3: CASSLDGSGYTF

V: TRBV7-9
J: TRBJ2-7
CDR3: CASSPQTAGRRYSHRQYF

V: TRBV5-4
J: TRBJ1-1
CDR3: CASSFDRYTEAFF

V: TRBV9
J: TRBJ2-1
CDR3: CASSVALAGVSHNEQFF

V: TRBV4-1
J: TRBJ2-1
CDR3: CASSQAGAGVRAEEQFF